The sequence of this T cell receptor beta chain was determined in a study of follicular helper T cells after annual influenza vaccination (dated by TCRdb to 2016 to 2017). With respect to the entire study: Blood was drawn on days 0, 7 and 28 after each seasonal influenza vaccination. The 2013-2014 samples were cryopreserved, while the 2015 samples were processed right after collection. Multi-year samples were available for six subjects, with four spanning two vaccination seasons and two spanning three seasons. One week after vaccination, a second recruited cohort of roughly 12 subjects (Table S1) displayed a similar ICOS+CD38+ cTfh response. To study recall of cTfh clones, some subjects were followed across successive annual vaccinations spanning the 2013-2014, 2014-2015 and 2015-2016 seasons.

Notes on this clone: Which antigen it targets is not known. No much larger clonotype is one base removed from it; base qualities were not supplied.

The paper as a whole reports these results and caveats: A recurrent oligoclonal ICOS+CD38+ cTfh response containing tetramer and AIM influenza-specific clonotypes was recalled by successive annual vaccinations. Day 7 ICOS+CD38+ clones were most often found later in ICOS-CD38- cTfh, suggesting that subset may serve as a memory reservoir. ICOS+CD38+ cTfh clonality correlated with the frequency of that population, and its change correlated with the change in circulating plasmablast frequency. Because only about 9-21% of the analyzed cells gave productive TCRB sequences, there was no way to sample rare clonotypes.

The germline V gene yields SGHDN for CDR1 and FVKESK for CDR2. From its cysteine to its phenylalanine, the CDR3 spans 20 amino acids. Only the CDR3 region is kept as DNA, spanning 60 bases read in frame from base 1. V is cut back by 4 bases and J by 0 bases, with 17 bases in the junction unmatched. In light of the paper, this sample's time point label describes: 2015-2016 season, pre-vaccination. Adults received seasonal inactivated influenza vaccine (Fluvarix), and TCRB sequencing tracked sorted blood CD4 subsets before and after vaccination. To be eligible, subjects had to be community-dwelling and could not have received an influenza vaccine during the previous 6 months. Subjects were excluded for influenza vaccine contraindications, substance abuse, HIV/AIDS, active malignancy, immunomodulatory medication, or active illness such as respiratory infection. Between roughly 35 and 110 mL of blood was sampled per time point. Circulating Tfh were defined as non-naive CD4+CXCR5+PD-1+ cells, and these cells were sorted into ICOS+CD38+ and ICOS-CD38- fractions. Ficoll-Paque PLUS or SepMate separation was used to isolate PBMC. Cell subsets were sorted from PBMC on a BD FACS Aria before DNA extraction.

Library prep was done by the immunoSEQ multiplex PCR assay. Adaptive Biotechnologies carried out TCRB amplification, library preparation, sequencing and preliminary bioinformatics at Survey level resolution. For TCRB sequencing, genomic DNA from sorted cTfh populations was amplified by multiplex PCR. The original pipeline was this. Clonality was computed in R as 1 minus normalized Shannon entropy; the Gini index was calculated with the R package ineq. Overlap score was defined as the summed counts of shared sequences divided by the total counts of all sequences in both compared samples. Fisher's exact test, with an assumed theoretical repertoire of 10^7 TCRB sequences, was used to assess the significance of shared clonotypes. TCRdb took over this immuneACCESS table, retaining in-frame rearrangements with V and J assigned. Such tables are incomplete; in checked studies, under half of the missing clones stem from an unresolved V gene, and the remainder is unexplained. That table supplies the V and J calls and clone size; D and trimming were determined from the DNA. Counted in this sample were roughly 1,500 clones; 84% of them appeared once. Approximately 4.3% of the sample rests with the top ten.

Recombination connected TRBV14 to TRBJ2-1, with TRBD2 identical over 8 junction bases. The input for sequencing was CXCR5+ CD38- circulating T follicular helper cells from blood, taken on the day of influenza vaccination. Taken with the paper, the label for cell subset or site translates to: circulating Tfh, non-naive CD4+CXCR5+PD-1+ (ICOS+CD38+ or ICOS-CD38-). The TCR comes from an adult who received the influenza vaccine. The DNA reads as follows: TGTGCCAGCAGCCGCGCCGGGGTAGCGGGACGATCTAGCTCCTACAATGAGCAGTTCTTC. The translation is CASSRAGVAGRSSSYNEQFF.